This passage covers 30 T cell receptor beta chains from one sample sequenced in a study of spatial heterogeneity in lung cancer. Time point denoted: sample taken at primary tumor resection. TCRdb processed the 5' RACE reads anew with MiXCR; each CDR3 protein has one entry. The repertoire holds 10,000 to 11,000 distinct CDR3 sequences, with over 6% as singletons. The source material was PBMCs, sampled at surgery. Source of these receptors: a male donor with early-stage non-small cell lung cancer.

By share of the sample, this clonotype is medium-sized (0.01 to 0.1%). This chain connects TRBV9 to TRBJ1-4; no clear D gene. The length of the CDR3 is 14 residues. Germline V gene lookup returns CDR1 SGDLS and CDR2 YYNGEE. Trimming pared 3 bases from V and 4 bases from J, leaving 10 bases between. CDR3 coding DNA: TGTGCCAGCAGCGGCAGAGCTGGTAATGAAAAACTGTTTTTT. Translated, it gives CASSGRAGNEKLFF.

This clonotype has ten or more counts. The genes are TRBV7-2 and TRBJ2-2; TRBD1 is a possible D gene (6 bases). Germline lookup yields CDR1 SGHTA and CDR2 FQGNSA. CDR3 size: 14 residues. Between the trimmed V and J ends, which lost 4 bases and 11 bases, there was a span of 17 bases. CDR3 nucleotide sequence: TGTGCCAGCAGCTCCTTATTGGGGACAAGTGAGCTGTTTTTT. As protein: CASSSLLGTSELFF.

This clonotype was detected ten times or more. The chain has TRBV5-8 and TRBJ2-1; the match to TRBD1 covers 10 bases. The CDR3 consists of 16 residues. Germline values: CDR1 SGHTS, CDR2 YDEGEE. The V and J ends lost 4 bases and 8 bases, in that order; junction bases with no gene match: 12. The chain's CDR3 is CASSPDRGYPTDEQFF. DNA for the CDR3: TGTGCCAGCAGCCCGGACAGGGGGTACCCTACGGATGAGCAGTTCTTC.

This clonotype was seen ten or more times. J is TRBJ2-5 and V is TRBV20-1, with TRBD2 as a possible D gene (7 bases). Per the germline V gene, CDR1 is DFQATT and CDR2 is SNEGSKA (reference sequence). The length of the CDR3 is 12 residues. V lost 2 bases and J 7 bases, leaving 11 bases between the germline ends. Here the CDR3 reads CSARYREGTQYF. For the CDR3, the DNA is TGCAGTGCTAGATACAGGGAGGGGACCCAGTACTTC.

The chain is built from TRBV6-4 and TRBJ1-1; D uncertain. V was shortened by 3 bases and J by 1 base, with 12 bases between the two germline ends. The CDR3 contains 15 residues. The V gene's germline CDR1 is MRHNA and CDR2 SNTAGT. The CDR3 protein is CASSEGTGGNTEAFF. The CDR3 DNA follows: TGTGCCAGCAGTGAGGGAACGGGCGGGAACACTGAAGCTTTCTTT.

The J gene is TRBJ1-1, the V gene TRBV18; tentatively, D is TRBD1 (6 bases). Trimming stripped 3 bases from V and 1 base from J, with 9 bases between. Germline V gene data show CDR1 as KGHSH and CDR2 as LQKENI. The CDR3 is 14 residues long. CDR3 in amino acids: CASSPGQSNTEAFF. For the CDR3, the DNA is TGTGCCAGCTCACCCGGACAGTCGAACACTGAAGCTTTCTTT.

This clonotype was seen ten or more times. The V gene is TRBV20-1, the J gene TRBJ2-4; 12 bases align to TRBD1. The germline CDR1 and CDR2 sequences are DFQATT and SNEGSKA (reference sequence). The CDR3 has 13 amino acids. V gave up 6 bases and J gave up 9 bases; unmatched junction bases: 6. CDR3 nucleotide sequence: TGCAGTGCGCTGGGACAGGGGGCCAGCATTCAGTACTTC. Translation: CSALGQGASIQYF.

This rearrangement joins TRBV19 to TRBJ1-1; possibly TRBD1 for D (5 bases). Per germline, CDR1 LNHDA and CDR2 SQIVND (reference sequence). The CDR3 loop spans 16 amino acids. V gave up 4 bases and J gave up 2 bases, with 17 bases separating them. The CDR3 DNA reads as TGTGCCAGTAGTAGCCCTCGGGGGGAGGTTAACACTGAAGCTTTCTTT. Its translation: CASSSPRGEVNTEAFF.

The sample holds many counts of this clonotype. The chain has TRBV15 and TRBJ1-2; D is undetermined. The CDR3 runs 12 residues. Between the trimmed V and J ends, which lost 3 bases and 4 bases, there was a span of 6 bases. From germline, CDR1 is LNHNV and CDR2 YYDKDF (reference sequence). CDR3 DNA sequence: TGTGCCACCAGCAGGGACGCCTATGGCTACACCTTC. This gives the protein CATSRDAYGYTF.

The chain uses TRBV5-5 and TRBJ2-7; 8 nucleotides align to TRBD1. Per germline, CDR1 SGHKS and CDR2 YYEKEE (reference sequence). This CDR3 has 16 amino acids. V gave up 0 bases and J gave up 5 bases; unmatched junction bases: 10. The CDR3 loop is CASSLAPGTGRHEQYF. The CDR3 DNA follows: TGTGCCAGCAGCTTGGCCCCCGGGACAGGCCGACACGAGCAGTACTTC.

This clonotype has ten or more counts. The V gene is TRBV4-1, the J gene TRBJ2-7; weak D call: TRBD2 (6 bases). Trimming removed 4 bases at V and 0 bases at J, with 19 bases between. The CDR3 covers 17 residues. Germline CDR1 reads MGHRA; CDR2 reads YSYEKL. CDR3 region: CASSRRRDSLSSYEQYF. The CDR3 coding sequence is TGCGCCAGCAGCCGCCGCCGGGACTCCCTTTCCTCCTACGAGCAGTACTTC.

This clonotype showed up many times. The chain recombines TRBV6-5 with TRBJ2-3; TRBD1 aligns across 8 bases. This CDR3 is 14 amino acids long. CDR1 and CDR2 (germline): MNHEY, SVGAGI. With 7 bases clipped from V and 4 bases from J, the junction kept 7 bases outside the gene matches. The CDR3 sequence: CASTEDRGSDTQYF. The CDR3 bases are TGTGCCAGCACCGAAGACAGGGGATCAGATACGCAGTATTTT.

This clonotype appeared many times. The J gene is TRBJ1-3, the V gene TRBV5-5; D gene uncertain. V was pared by 0 bases and J by 0 bases, with 7 bases between. This CDR3 has 15 amino acids. Germline V lookup: CDR1 SGHKS, CDR2 YYEKEE (reference sequence). CDR3 loop: CASSLVLPSGNTIYF. The CDR3 DNA is TGTGCCAGCAGCTTGGTACTTCCCTCTGGAAACACCATATATTTT. Full variable domain (outside the CDR3, taken from reference TRBV5-5 and TRBJ1-3): DAGVTQSPTHLIKTRGQQVTLRCSPISGHKSVSWYQQVLGQGPQFIFQYYEKEERGRGNFPDRFSARQFPNYSSELNVNALLLGDSALYLCASSLVLPSGNTIYFGEGSWLTVV.

In this sample, this clonotype turned up a few times. The chain employs TRBV28 and TRBJ2-3, with 16 bases fitting TRBD2. Germline values: CDR1 MDHEN, CDR2 SYDVKM. CDR3 size: 21 residues. With V trimmed by 7 bases and J by 4 bases, 20 bases remained unmatched. CDR3 coding DNA: TGTGCCAGCACTTCAGTTGGGGGGACTAGCGGGAGGGTAGGCTACGCAGATACGCAGTATTTT. Translation: CASTSVGGTSGRVGYADTQYF.

There are many counts of this clonotype. The V call is TRBV28, the J call TRBJ2-7, with D perhaps matching TRBD1 or TRBD2 (5 bases each). The CDR3 covers 14 residues. The germline V gene encodes CDR1 MDHEN and CDR2 SYDVKM. V lost 4 bases to trimming and J lost 4 bases, with 14 bases between them. CDR3 bases: TGTGCCAGCAGTTATCGGGGCGTCGCGTACGAGCAGTACTTC. Amino acid sequence: CASSYRGVAYEQYF.

This clonotype was found many times. The chain couples TRBV27 to TRBJ2-7, with a tentative D call TRBD1 (6 bases). V gave up 8 bases and J gave up 4 bases, with 12 bases separating them. The CDR3 is 12 residues long. Germline CDR1 MNHEY, CDR2 SMNVEV (reference sequence). CDR3: CASSDRSYEQYF. CDR3 coding DNA: TGTGCCAGCTCCGACAGGTCTTACGAGCAGTACTTC.

The chain combines TRBV5-4 with TRBJ2-7, with D hard to call. The CDR3 runs 12 residues. Trimming removed 3 bases from V and 6 bases from J, with 10 bases in between. Per the germline V gene, CDR1 is SGHNT and CDR2 is YYREEE (reference sequence). CDR3 in DNA: TGTGCCAGCAGCTCGTACATCGGCGAGCAGTACTTC. Translation gives CASSSYIGEQYF.

V and J are TRBV11-3 and TRBJ2-1; 7 bases line up with TRBD2. The V gene end was trimmed by 4 bases and the J gene end by 1 base; junction bases not matched to a gene: 1. This CDR3 is 14 amino acids long. Germline-derived CDR1 and CDR2 are SGHNT and YENEEA. CDR3 loop: CASSWGGSYNEQFF. The CDR3 nucleotides read TGTGCCAGCAGCTGGGGGGGGTCCTACAATGAGCAGTTCTTC.

The chain combines TRBV20-1 with TRBJ1-6, with 7 bases identical to TRBD1. CDR3 length equals 13 residues. Germline V gene lookup returns CDR1 DFQATT and CDR2 SNEGSKA (reference sequence). V lost 4 bases and J lost 9; bases outside the gene matches: 6. The CDR3 bases are TGCAGTGCTATAGGACAGGATAGTTCACCCCTCCACTTT. Encoded protein: CSAIGQDSSPLHF.

This clonotype is medium-sized by share. The chain employs TRBV20-1 and TRBJ1-3, with D uncertain. The CDR3 runs to 14 residues. The V and J ends lost 2 bases and 4 bases respectively, with 12 bases between them. Germline assignment: CDR1 DFQATT and CDR2 SNEGSKA (reference sequence). CDR3 sequence reads: CSARSGGKGNTIYF. The CDR3 DNA is TGCAGTGCTAGATCGGGCGGAAAAGGAAACACCATATATTTT.

This clonotype has a count of ten or more. The chain has TRBV6-1 and TRBJ1-5; no clear D. The V and J ends lost 0 bases and 1 base respectively, with 10 bases between them. Germline V gives CDR1 MNHNS, CDR2 SASEGT. This CDR3 contains 16 residues. CDR3 coding DNA: TGTGCCAGCAGTGAAGCACCGGGAGGGAGCAATCAGCCCCAGCATTTT. The encoded protein is CASSEAPGGSNQPQHF.

This clonotype was seen a few times. The chain has TRBV3-1 and TRBJ2-7; 9 bases agree with TRBD1. Trimming at V came to 5 bases and at J to 0 bases, leaving 5 bases not matched to a gene. Germline V lookup: CDR1 LGHDT, CDR2 YNNKEL (reference sequence). The CDR3 is made up of 15 amino acids. CDR3 protein: CASSFPGQGSYEQYF. The CDR3 nucleotides are TGTGCCAGCAGCTTTCCGGGACAGGGCTCCTACGAGCAGTACTTC.

This clonotype was counted between two and nine times. The chain carries TRBV5-1 and TRBJ2-1; 9 nucleotides match TRBD1. With V trimmed by 4 bases and J by 6 bases, 8 bases remained unmatched. The CDR3 extends over 15 amino acids. Germline-derived CDR1 and CDR2 are SGHRS and YFSETQ. In nucleotides, the CDR3 is TGCGCCAGCAGCCGCTGGACAGGGGAAAGCAATGAGCAGTTCTTC. Amino acid sequence: CASSRWTGESNEQFF.

This clonotype was counted many times. V is TRBV20-1 and J is TRBJ2-2, with a possible D match to TRBD2 (5 bases). There are 14 residues in the CDR3. V was clipped by 3 bases and J by 1 base, with 9 bases between them. The V gene's germline CDR1 is DFQATT and CDR2 SNEGSKA (reference sequence). Written as DNA, the CDR3 is TGCAGTGCTAGGGCCAGCGGGAACACCGGGGAGCTGTTTTTT. Translated: CSARASGNTGELFF.

This clonotype was counted ten times or more. J is TRBJ1-3 and V is TRBV6-2 or TRBV6-3, with D possibly matching TRBD1 (5 bases). Trimming left V 2 bases short and J 0 bases short, with 8 bases between. The CDR3 is 15 residues long. Germline V CDR1 and CDR2: MNHEY, SVGEGT. CDR3 amino acids: CASSYGGGSGNTIYF. The CDR3 nucleotides read TGTGCCAGCAGTTACGGTGGGGGCTCTGGAAACACCATATATTTT.

The rearrangement uses TRBV4-3 and TRBJ2-3; no clear D gene. CDR1 LGHNA and CDR2 YSLEER come from the germline V gene. V lost 1 base to trimming and J lost 4 bases, with 9 bases between them. The CDR3 is 14 amino acids. CDR3 residues: CASSQASYSDTQYF. In DNA, the CDR3 is TGCGCCAGCAGCCAAGCCTCCTATTCAGATACGCAGTATTTT.

The rearrangement uses TRBV23-1 and TRBJ2-7; D is ambiguous. TRBV23-1 is reported as an ORF; its role is uncertain. CDR3 length: 12 residues. V gave up 2 bases and J gave up 2 bases, with 4 bases separating them. This CDR3 is CASSQTTYEQYF. CDR3 DNA sequence: TGCGCCAGCAGTCAAACTACCTACGAGCAGTACTTC.

The chain joins TRBV6-2 or TRBV6-3 to TRBJ2-1; D not certain. This CDR3 has 14 residues. The germline V and J ends were trimmed by 4 bases and 9 bases, with 16 bases remaining between them. Germline CDR1 is MNHEY and CDR2 is SVGEGT. The DNA of the CDR3 is TGTGCCAGCAGTTCCGATGATGGGCCGGGTGAGCAGTTCTTC. This translates into CASSSDDGPGEQFF.

This clonotype was picked up many times. The chain recombines TRBV5-6 with TRBJ1-5; D is undetermined. V lost 0 bases, J lost 2 bases, and 9 bases lay in between. In germline, CDR1 is SGHDT, CDR2 YYEEEE. CDR3 length: 15 amino acids. As DNA, the CDR3 is TGTGCCAGCAGCTTGGAAGGGTCGGGCAATCAGCCCCAGCATTTT. Its translation: CASSLEGSGNQPQHF.

The rearrangement joins TRBV6-1 to TRBJ1-1; D call uncertain. V lost 4 bases and J 1 base, leaving 4 bases between the germline ends. CDR3 length: 12 residues. Per germline, CDR1 MNHNS and CDR2 SASEGT. DNA of the CDR3: TGTGCCAGCAGTGTTAGGAACACTGAAGCTTTCTTT. Its protein product is CASSVRNTEAFF.